The text below deals with one T cell receptor beta chain. This clone is a singleton in its sample. This receptor's antigen is unknown. The sample holds no much larger clone one base away, and base qualities are not on file. The CDR3 regions of human TCRbeta chains were analyzed by immunosequencing. In the paper's pipeline: Repertoire TCRs were matched against a reference library of SARS-CoV-2-specific TCRs generated with the MIRA antigen-specificity platform. Breadth meant the fraction of unique TCRs that were SARS-CoV-2-associated, whereas depth meant the fraction of total T cells that were SARS-CoV-2-associated. Using the MIRA data, each spike-specific TCR was mapped to the spike region that the TCR reacts to and placed in a CD4 or CD8 class. Log10-transformed breadth and depth values were compared by one-way ANOVA with Sidak's multiple comparisons tests. TCRdb carries this immuneACCESS record with in-frame sequences only. Its versions omit some clonotypes, under half of them owing to an unresolved V gene in the studies checked, with the rest unexplained. V, J and clone size were drawn from that table, and D and trimming were deduced from the DNA. This sample gives about 96,000 clones in total; around 89% of them show up just once. About 1.5% of the sample is in the top ten clones.

Reading the germline V gene (reference sequence) gives CDR1 GTSNPN and CDR2 SVGIG. The CDR3 contains 17 residues, cysteine and phenylalanine counted. The sequence is cut down to CDR3 DNA, 51 bases in frame from base 1. V is pared back by 2 bases and J by 2 bases, with 21 bases lying between the germline termini. The data originate from a study of T cell responses to AZD1222 COVID-19 vaccine (dated by TCRdb to the early 2020s). In the study overall: AZD1222 recipients given second doses at about 4 weeks or at about 12 weeks were pooled, since spike-specific TCR depth and breadth were not found to differ between the two schedules. A total of more than 230 trial participants underwent TCR sequencing, of whom about 210 had received two doses of AZD1222 and roughly 26 had received two doses of the MenACWY control vaccine. Trial participants were enrolled by age into subgroups of 18-55, 56-69 and 70-plus years, and roughly 150, 30 and 60 TCR-sequenced participants, respectively, were included in these subgroups.

This sample's time point label indicates: baseline before first vaccination. Samples from vaccinated people were obtained from the UK trials COV001 and COV002, which included a single-blind randomized controlled phase 2/3 trial of AZD1222 (ChAdOx1 nCoV-19) in healthy adults. For TCRbeta chain sequencing, PBMC samples were collected from trial participants at day 0 and at day 28 after the second dose. What the study reported, not specific to this receptor: Conclusions about previously exposed vaccinees are limited, since just six AZD1222 recipients were seropositive for SARS-CoV-2 at baseline. The vaccine-associated CD4 TCRs covered the entire spike protein, and the dominant responses fell in regions 160-218 and 743-854. A significant rise in spike-specific TCR breadth and depth was observed after two AZD1222 doses relative to day 0 and relative to MenACWY recipients. Because no day 14 peak-response samples were available, the repertoires could be characterized only after the peak T cell response. In the small 56-69-year group, the increase in depth fell short of significance, most likely because of low power. Participants were mostly white British, with more females than males. The authors suggested clonal diversity may have been underestimated. Reportedly, almost half of the unique spike-specific TCRs recognized epitopes lying outside the regions that are mutated in the B.1.351 and B.1.1.7 variants.

This receptor was identified in an adult in good health. Sequenced material: peripheral blood, taken on day 0 of AZD1222 vaccination. This chain is built from TRBV30 and TRBJ1-2, with the D segment identity uncertain. The DNA is as follows: TGTGCCTGGAGTTCCCTAGGGAGAGATGTGGGGAACTATGGCTACACCTTC. This is translated as CAWSSLGRDVGNYGYTF.